Below, 15 T cell receptor beta chains from the same sample are listed, as sequenced in a study of cytomegalovirus exposure and HLA in healthy donors. PCR used 60 Vbeta primers and 13 Jbeta primers. Using immunoSEQ multiplex PCR, the repertoire was profiled, and TCRdb retains in-frame clones only, with some absent. The sample includes tens of thousands of clones, roughly 74% seen only once; the top ten take 2% to 2.5%. Sequencing used PBMCs. Every receptor here comes from a man aged 35 to 55 in good health and CMV-seronegative.

CDR3 DNA sequence: TGTGCCAGCAGTTTAAGAGGTATGGGGCTTGGGGACACTGAAGCTTTCTTT. Protein product: CASSLRGMGLGDTEAFF. The J gene is TRBJ1-1, the V gene TRBV27, with D tentatively TRBD1 (5 bases). Germline CDR1 MNHEY, CDR2 SMNVEV (reference sequence). Trimming left V 2 bases short and J 3 bases short, with 19 bases between. The CDR3 covers 17 residues.

The CDR3 DNA is TGTGCCACCTTGGCCCGTGGAGACCTGAACACTGAAGCTTTCTTT. Its protein is CATLARGDLNTEAFF. V usage is TRBV6-6 and J usage is TRBJ1-1; D uncertain. CDR3 size: 15 residues. V was pared by 10 bases and J by 0 bases, with 18 bases between. Germline CDR1 MNHNY, CDR2 SVGAGI (reference sequence).

The chain is built from TRBV5-3 and TRBJ1-5, with D possibly TRBD1 on 6 matching bases. TRBV5-3 is given ORF status, its function remaining uncertain. The length of the CDR3 is 14 residues. Trimming removed 5 bases from V and 4 bases from J, with 13 bases in between. This CDR3 reads CARRQGQLNQPQHF. The CDR3 DNA reads TGTGCCAGAAGGCAAGGACAGCTTAATCAGCCCCAGCATTTT.

The chain carries TRBV27 and TRBJ2-3; the D gene is possibly TRBD2 (5 bases). This CDR3 contains 13 residues. In germline, CDR1 is MNHEY, CDR2 SMNVEV (reference sequence). V shed 6 bases and J shed 2 bases, with 9 bases lying between them. CDR3 coding DNA: TGTGCCAGCAGGCGGGCCCACACAGATACGCAGTATTTT. Protein: CASRRAHTDTQYF.

The chain employs TRBV6-1 and TRBJ2-5, with TRBD1 matching over 7 bases. There are 14 residues in the CDR3. Germline trimming cut 0 bases from V and 5 bases from J; bases unmatched to any gene: 3. Looked up from germline, CDR1 is MNHNS and CDR2 is SASEGT. CDR3 residues: CASSEAQGWETQYF. In DNA, the CDR3 is TGTGCCAGCAGTGAAGCACAGGGGTGGGAGACCCAGTACTTC.

The chain is built from TRBV27 and TRBJ2-1; 14 nucleotides align to TRBD2. J was trimmed by 0 bases and V by 6 bases; bases with no gene match: 7. Germline values: CDR1 MNHEY, CDR2 SMNVEV (reference sequence). CDR3 length equals 18 residues. For the CDR3, the DNA is TGTGCCAGCAGCAAGGGGACTAGCGGGGGACTCTCCTACAATGAGCAGTTCTTC. It is translated as CASSKGTSGGLSYNEQFF.

The chain is built from TRBV5-1 and TRBJ1-6; perhaps TRBD1 as D (6 bases). V was trimmed by 0 bases and J by 7 bases, leaving 8 bases between them. CDR1 and CDR2 (germline): SGHRS, YFSETQ. The CDR3 extends over 14 amino acids. CDR3 sequence reads: CASSLEDRNSPLHF. Written as DNA, the CDR3 is TGCGCCAGCAGCTTGGAGGACAGAAATTCACCCCTCCACTTT.

This rearrangement joins TRBV5-4 to TRBJ2-7; D is unresolved. Germline V gives CDR1 SGHNT, CDR2 YYREEE (reference sequence). V lost 5 bases to trimming and J lost 5 bases, with 20 bases between them. This CDR3 region has 15 residues. CDR3 in DNA: TGTGCCAGCAGTTTTCCGGGTCCCACCGAGGACGAGCAGTACTTC. It specifies CASSFPGPTEDEQYF.

The V and J genes are TRBV10-3 and TRBJ2-5, with D perhaps matching TRBD2 (6 bases). Trimming removed 7 bases at V and 11 bases at J, with 17 bases between. The CDR3 covers 12 residues. The V gene's germline CDR1 is ENHRY and CDR2 SYGVKD. The CDR3 loop reads CAINNPGLPQYF. The CDR3 DNA sequence: TGTGCCATCAATAATCCGGGACTCCCACAGTACTTC.

This chain links TRBV30 with TRBJ2-2, with TRBD1 as a possible D gene (6 bases). CDR1 is GTSNPN, CDR2 SVGIG, per germline (reference sequence). The CDR3 runs to 16 residues. V was clipped by 5 bases and J by 4 bases, with 20 bases between them. The CDR3 is CAWAAGTYYRTGELFF. CDR3 coding DNA: TGTGCCTGGGCTGCCGGGACATATTATCGCACCGGGGAGCTGTTTTTT.

This clone was counted only a few times. This chain connects TRBV7-8 to TRBJ2-4, with D possibly TRBD2 on 6 matching bases. V lost 5 bases and J lost 7, with 18 bases in between. The CDR3 runs to 15 residues. Germline loops: CDR1 SGHVS, CDR2 FQNEAQ. CDR3 region: CASSPDGGIVNIQYF. CDR3 bases: TGTGCCAGCAGCCCGGATGGAGGGATAGTCAACATTCAGTACTTC. Filled out from reference TRBV7-8 and TRBJ2-4, the complete variable domain reads GAGVSQSPRYKVAKRGQDVALRCDPISGHVSLFWYQQALGQGPEFLTYFQNEAQLDKSGLPSDRFFAERPEGSVSTLKIQRTQQEDSAVYLCASSPDGGIVNIQYFGAGTRLSVL.

The chain is built from TRBV19 and TRBJ2-5, with TRBD1 identical over 8 bases. The CDR3 has 15 amino acids. V dropped 5 bases and J dropped 2; count of bases not matched to a gene: 7. Germline loops: CDR1 LNHDA, CDR2 SQIVND (reference sequence). Written as DNA, the CDR3 is TGTGCCAGTAGTGACAGGGGTGAGATACAAGAGACCCAGTACTTC. It translates to CASSDRGEIQETQYF.

The chain has TRBV11-2 and TRBJ2-5, with D possibly being TRBD2 (5 bases). CDR1 SGHAT and CDR2 FQNNGV come from the germline V gene. Trimming shortened V by 5 bases and J by 5 bases, and 9 bases separated the two germline ends. The CDR3 extends over 12 amino acids. CDR3 loop: CASSQRGETQYF. The CDR3 bases are TGTGCCAGCAGCCAGAGAGGGGAGACCCAGTACTTC.

This clone was picked up one time. This chain links TRBV30 with TRBJ1-1, with unresolved D. The CDR3 has 13 residues. CDR1 is GTSNPN and CDR2 is SVGIG in the germline V gene (reference sequence). The V end was cut by 2 bases, the J end by 4 bases, with 11 bases between. CDR3 protein: CAWSKQEGTEAFF. Here the CDR3 DNA reads TGTGCCTGGAGTAAACAAGAGGGCACTGAAGCTTTCTTT.

V usage is TRBV7-9 and J usage is TRBJ2-1; D may be TRBD2 (5 bases). The CDR3 has 16 residues. Deletions cut 1 base from V and 4 bases from J, with 14 bases between. Germline V lookup: CDR1 SEHNR, CDR2 FQNEAQ (reference sequence). The CDR3 DNA sequence: TGTGCCAGCAGCTTAGGATCCGGGGTTGGTTACAATGAGCAGTTCTTC. It translates to CASSLGSGVGYNEQFF.